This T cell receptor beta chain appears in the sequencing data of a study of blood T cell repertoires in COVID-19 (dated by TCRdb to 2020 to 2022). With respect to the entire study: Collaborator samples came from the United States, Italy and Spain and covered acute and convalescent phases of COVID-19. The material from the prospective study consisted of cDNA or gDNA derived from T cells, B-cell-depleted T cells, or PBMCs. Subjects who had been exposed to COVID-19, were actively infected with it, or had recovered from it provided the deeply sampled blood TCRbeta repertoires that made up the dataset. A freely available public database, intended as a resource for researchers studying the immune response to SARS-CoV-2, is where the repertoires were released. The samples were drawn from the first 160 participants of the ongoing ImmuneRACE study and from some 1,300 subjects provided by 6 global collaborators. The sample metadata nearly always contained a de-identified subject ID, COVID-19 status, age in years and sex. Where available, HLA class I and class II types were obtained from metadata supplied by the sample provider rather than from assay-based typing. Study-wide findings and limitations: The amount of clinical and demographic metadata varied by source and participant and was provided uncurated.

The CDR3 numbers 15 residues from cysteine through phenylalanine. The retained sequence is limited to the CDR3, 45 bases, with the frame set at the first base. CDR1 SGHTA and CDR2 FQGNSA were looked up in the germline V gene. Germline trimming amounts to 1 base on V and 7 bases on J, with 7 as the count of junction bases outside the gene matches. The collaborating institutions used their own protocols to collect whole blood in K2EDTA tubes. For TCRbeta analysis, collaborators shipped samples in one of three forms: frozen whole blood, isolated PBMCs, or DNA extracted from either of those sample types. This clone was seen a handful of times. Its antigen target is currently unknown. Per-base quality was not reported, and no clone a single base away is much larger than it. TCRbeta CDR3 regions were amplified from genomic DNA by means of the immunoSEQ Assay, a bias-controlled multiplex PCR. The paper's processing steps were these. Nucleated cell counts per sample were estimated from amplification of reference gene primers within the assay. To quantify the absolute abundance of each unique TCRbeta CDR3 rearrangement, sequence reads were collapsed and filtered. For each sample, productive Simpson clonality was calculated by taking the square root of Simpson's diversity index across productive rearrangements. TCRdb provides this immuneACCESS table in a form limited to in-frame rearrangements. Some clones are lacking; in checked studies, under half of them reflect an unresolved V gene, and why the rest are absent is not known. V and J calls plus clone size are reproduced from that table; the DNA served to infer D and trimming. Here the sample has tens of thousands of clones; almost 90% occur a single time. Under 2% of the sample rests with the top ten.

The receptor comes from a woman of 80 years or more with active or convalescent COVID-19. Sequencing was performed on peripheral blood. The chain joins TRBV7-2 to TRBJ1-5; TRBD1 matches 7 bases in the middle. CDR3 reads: CASSLGGTVGQPQHF. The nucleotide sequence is TGTGCCAGCAGCTTAGGGGGGACAGTAGGACAGCCCCAGCATTTT.